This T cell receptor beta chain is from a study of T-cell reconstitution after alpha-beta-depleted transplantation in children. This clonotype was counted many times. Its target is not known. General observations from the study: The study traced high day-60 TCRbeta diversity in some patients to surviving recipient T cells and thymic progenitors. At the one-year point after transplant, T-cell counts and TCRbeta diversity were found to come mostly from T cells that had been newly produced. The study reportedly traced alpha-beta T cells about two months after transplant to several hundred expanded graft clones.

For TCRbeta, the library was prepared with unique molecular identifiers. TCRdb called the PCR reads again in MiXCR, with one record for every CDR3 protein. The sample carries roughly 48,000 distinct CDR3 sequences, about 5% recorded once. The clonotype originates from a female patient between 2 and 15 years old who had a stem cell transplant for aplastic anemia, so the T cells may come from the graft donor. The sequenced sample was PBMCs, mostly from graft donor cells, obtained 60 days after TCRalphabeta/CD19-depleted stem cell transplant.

As DNA, the CDR3 is TGTGCCAGCAGCTTGGGGCAGGGGACCCTCCTCTACGAGCAGTACTTC. Its translation: CASSLGQGTLLYEQYF. V and J are TRBV5-5 and TRBJ2-7; D perhaps matches TRBD1 (6 bases). Trimming pared 0 bases from V and 3 bases from J, leaving 16 bases between. The germline CDR1 and CDR2 sequences are SGHKS and YYEKEE (reference sequence). The CDR3 loop spans 16 amino acids.